The 25 T cell receptor beta chains listed next were all sequenced from one sample in a study of blood T cell repertoires in COVID-19. The repertoire was sequenced with immunoSEQ multiplex PCR; TCRdb's copy has only in-frame clones and lacks some. This sample has 140,000 to 150,000 clones; 70% to 90% occur once, and the top ten carry 1.2%. Sequenced input: PBMCs or T cells enriched from blood (not recorded which). These receptors came from a woman in her 30s with acute COVID-19.

V is TRBV7-9 and J is TRBJ2-1; 10 nucleotides align to TRBD2. Germline V lookup: CDR1 SEHNR, CDR2 FQNEAQ (reference sequence). The CDR3 length is 14 residues. J gave up 10 bases and V 7 bases, and 10 bases lay outside the gene matches. Written as DNA, the CDR3 is TGTGCCAGCAACTCGGCTAGCGGGAGTGTCGAGCAGTTCTTC. Translation gives CASNSASGSVEQFF.

V and J are TRBV7-2 and TRBJ2-1, with D possibly matching TRBD1 (5 bases). CDR1 SGHTA and CDR2 FQGNSA come from the germline V gene. V lost 1 base and J 10 bases, leaving 14 bases between the germline ends. CDR3 length: 14 residues. CDR3 DNA sequence: TGTGCCAGCAGCTTAGTAGCTGGGGCCAGAGAGCAGTTCTTC. Its protein product is CASSLVAGAREQFF.

V is TRBV6-4 and J is TRBJ1-5; D is unclear. The germline V gene encodes CDR1 MRHNA and CDR2 SNTAGT. The CDR3 length is 14 residues. The germline V and J ends were trimmed by 5 bases and 5 bases, with 13 bases remaining between them. The CDR3 loop is CASSPGYGDQPQHF. CDR3 nucleotide sequence: TGTGCCAGCAGTCCGGGGTATGGGGATCAGCCCCAGCATTTT.

V and J are TRBV7-2 and TRBJ2-1; 11 bases line up with TRBD2. With V trimmed by 5 bases and J by 6 bases, 15 bases remained unmatched. The CDR3 sequence is 18 residues long. Germline V gene data show CDR1 as SGHTA and CDR2 as FQGNSA. The chain's CDR3 is CASSQLPIAGGALNEQFF. In nucleotides, the CDR3 is TGTGCCAGCAGCCAGCTACCGATAGCGGGAGGGGCTCTCAATGAGCAGTTCTTC.

The chain carries TRBV25-1 and TRBJ2-6; possibly TRBD2 for D (6 bases). The V and J ends lost 3 bases and 2 bases respectively, with 11 bases between them. Germline V CDR1 and CDR2: MGHDK, SYGVNS. The CDR3 covers 16 residues. The DNA of the CDR3 is TGTGCCAGCAGTGATCCCGGGGGAACTGGGGCCAACGTCCTGACTTTC. Its translation: CASSDPGGTGANVLTF.

The chain uses TRBV5-5 and TRBJ1-3; D perhaps matches TRBD1 (6 bases). There are 15 residues in the CDR3. Germline V lookup: CDR1 SGHKS, CDR2 YYEKEE (reference sequence). V was trimmed by 0 bases and J by 3 bases, leaving 10 bases between them. For the CDR3, the DNA is TGTGCCAGCAGCTTGGTAACAGGGTTTGGAAACACCATATATTTT. It encodes CASSLVTGFGNTIYF.

V and J are TRBV10-3 and TRBJ1-4, with D tentatively TRBD1 (5 bases). The V and J ends lost 3 bases and 8 bases respectively, with 10 bases between them. From germline, CDR1 is ENHRY and CDR2 SYGVKD. The CDR3 spans 13 residues. The CDR3 here is CAISEGAGEKLFF. DNA for the CDR3: TGTGCCATCAGTGAAGGGGCTGGGGAAAAACTGTTTTTT.

The gene calls are TRBV7-3 and TRBJ2-6; 8 bases are shared with TRBD1. The CDR3 extends over 18 amino acids. Trimming removed 0 bases from V and 0 bases from J; junction bases left unmatched: 4. The germline V gene has CDR1 SGHTA and CDR2 FQGTGA. CDR3 coding DNA: TGTGCCAGCAGCTTAACGGGACAGGTACTCTCTGGGGCCAACGTCCTGACTTTC. Translation gives CASSLTGQVLSGANVLTF.

V gene TRBV27 combines with J gene TRBJ2-1; D possibly corresponds to TRBD1 (6 bases). V was pared by 6 bases and J by 0 bases, with 9 bases between. Per the germline V gene, CDR1 is MNHEY and CDR2 is SMNVEV (reference sequence). The CDR3 contains 14 residues. The CDR3 here is CASSPGVSYNEQFF. CDR3 sequence (DNA): TGTGCCAGCAGCCCAGGGGTCTCCTACAATGAGCAGTTCTTC.

The chain carries TRBV5-1 and TRBJ1-3; TRBD1 aligns across 7 bases. CDR3 length: 16 residues. The germline V gene has CDR1 SGHRS and CDR2 YFSETQ. J gave up 0 bases and V 4 bases, and 7 bases lay outside the gene matches. CDR3 nucleotides: TGCGCCAGCAGCCAGGACAGGCCGAGCTCTGGAAACACCATATATTTT. The encoded protein is CASSQDRPSSGNTIYF.

This chain joins TRBV28 and TRBJ1-1; tentatively, D is TRBD1 (6 bases). V lost 2 bases and J 4 bases, leaving 8 bases between the germline ends. Germline V gene sequence: CDR1 MDHEN, CDR2 SYDVKM. CDR3 length: 13 amino acids. CDR3 DNA sequence: TGTGCCAGCAGTTTACTAGGGGGCACTGAAGCTTTCTTT. Protein sequence: CASSLLGGTEAFF.

The V gene is TRBV2, the J gene TRBJ1-1; maybe TRBD1 (5 bases). In germline, CDR1 is SNHLY, CDR2 FYNNEI. V gave up 10 bases and J gave up 0 bases, with 9 bases separating them. This CDR3 contains 12 residues. CDR3: CANRQLNTEAFF. The CDR3 nucleotides are TGTGCCAACCGACAGTTGAACACTGAAGCTTTCTTT. Complete variable domain (other parts from reference TRBV2 and TRBJ1-1): EPEVTQTPSHQVTQMGQEVILRCVPISNHLYFYWYRQILGQKVEFLVSFYNNEISEKSEIFDDQFSVERPDGSNFTLKIRSTKLEDSAMYFCANRQLNTEAFFGQGTRLTVV.

This chain links TRBV30 with TRBJ2-3, with TRBD2 matching 10 bases. The CDR3 has 15 residues. Germline CDR1 reads GTSNPN; CDR2 reads SVGIG (reference sequence). Trimming cost V 3 bases and J 4 bases; bases outside gene matches: 7. This CDR3 reads CAWSLVAGGADTQYF. CDR3 DNA sequence: TGTGCCTGGAGCTTAGTAGCGGGAGGTGCAGATACGCAGTATTTT.

J is TRBJ2-7 and V is TRBV7-3, with 7 bases that match TRBD2. The CDR3 totals 14 residues. Germline assignment: CDR1 SGHTA and CDR2 FQGTGA. V was pared by 5 bases and J by 3 bases, with 7 bases of the junction left unmatched. Here the CDR3 DNA reads TGTGCCAGCAGCAAAAGCGGCGGGAGCTACGAGCAGTACTTC. Its translation: CASSKSGGSYEQYF.

This clone was detected only once. J is TRBJ2-7 and V is TRBV5-1; D might be TRBD1 (6 bases). The length of the CDR3 is 13 residues. V lost 0 bases and J lost 6, with 10 bases in between. Germline assignment: CDR1 SGHRS and CDR2 YFSETQ. The CDR3 DNA follows: TGCGCCAGCAGCTTGGGCAGGGGCTTCGAGCAGTACTTC. Translated: CASSLGRGFEQYF. The whole variable domain, filled in from reference TRBV5-1 and TRBJ2-7, reads KAGVTQTPRYLIKTRGQQVTLSCSPISGHRSVSWYQQTPGQGLQFLFEYFSETQRNKGNFPGRFSGRQFSNSRSEMNVSTLELGDSALYLCASSLGRGFEQYFGPGTRLTVT.

This chain uses TRBV28 with TRBJ2-7, with 8 bases that match TRBD1. The CDR3 sequence is 13 residues long. Germline values: CDR1 MDHEN, CDR2 SYDVKM. The trim removed 6 bases at V and 3 bases at J, leaving 4 bases unmatched. The CDR3 nucleotides are TGTGCCAGCAGCCCCGGGACAGGCTACGAGCAGTACTTC. As protein: CASSPGTGYEQYF.

The J gene is TRBJ2-7, the V gene TRBV28, with TRBD2 identical over 8 bases. CDR1 and CDR2 (germline): MDHEN, SYDVKM. V dropped 8 bases and J dropped 1; count of bases not matched to a gene: 22. The CDR3 loop spans 19 amino acids. CDR3 in amino acids: CASGFFVGGLSGRSYEQYF. The CDR3 DNA follows: TGTGCCAGCGGCTTTTTTGTGGGGGGGCTGAGCGGGAGATCCTACGAGCAGTACTTC. The complete variable domain, with remaining parts taken from reference TRBV28 and TRBJ2-7, reads DVKVTQSSRYLVKRTGEKVFLECVQDMDHENMFWYRQDPGLGLRLIYFSYDVKMKEKGDIPEGYSVSREKKERFSLILESASTNQTSMYLCASGFFVGGLSGRSYEQYFGPGTRLTVT.

The gene calls are TRBV19 and TRBJ2-1; 14 bases are a match to TRBD2. This CDR3 comprises 15 residues. In germline, CDR1 is LNHDA, CDR2 SQIVND (reference sequence). With 7 bases clipped from V and 7 bases from J, the junction kept 6 bases outside the gene matches. The CDR3 is CASTRLAGGPNEQFF. The CDR3 DNA reads as TGTGCCAGTACAAGACTAGCGGGAGGGCCTAATGAGCAGTTCTTC.

The chain links TRBV28 to TRBJ2-7; D possibly corresponds to TRBD1 (5 bases). The germline CDR1 and CDR2 sequences are MDHEN and SYDVKM. V dropped 4 bases and J dropped 6 bases, with 28 bases sitting between them. CDR3 length: 18 residues. The CDR3 sequence: CASSSTRTKFAVGFEQYF. DNA of the CDR3: TGTGCCAGCAGTTCCACCCGGACAAAATTCGCCGTAGGTTTCGAGCAGTACTTC.

The CDR3 DNA reads TGTGCCAGTAGTGCCTGGACTAGCGGGGCCACAGATACGCAGTATTTT. Translating it yields CASSAWTSGATDTQYF. V is TRBV19 and J is TRBJ2-3; 12 bases map to TRBD2. Germline V gives CDR1 LNHDA, CDR2 SQIVND (reference sequence). The CDR3 extends over 16 amino acids. Trimming at V came to 5 bases and at J to 2 bases, leaving 5 bases not matched to a gene.

J is TRBJ1-2 and V is TRBV6-5; D gene ambiguous. The germline V and J ends were trimmed by 2 bases and 4 bases, with 8 bases remaining between them. Germline V CDR1 and CDR2: MNHEY, SVGAGI. The CDR3 runs to 13 residues. The DNA of the CDR3 is TGTGCCAGCAGTTACGTCCGGGGCTATGGCTACACCTTC. Protein sequence: CASSYVRGYGYTF.

The J gene is TRBJ2-3, the V gene TRBV7-2; D uncertain. V lost 6 bases and J 2 bases, leaving 9 bases between the germline ends. Germline V CDR1 and CDR2: SGHTA, FQGNSA. This CDR3 contains 13 residues. The CDR3 DNA is TGTGCCAGCAGTCTTGTTTTCACAGATACGCAGTATTTT. Translating it yields CASSLVFTDTQYF.

V gene TRBV7-2 combines with J gene TRBJ1-2; 10 nucleotides agree with TRBD1. Germline V lookup: CDR1 SGHTA, CDR2 FQGNSA. This CDR3 contains 15 residues. V gave up 5 bases and J gave up 6 bases; unmatched junction bases: 9. The CDR3 loop reads CASSTAGTGDNGYTF. CDR3 nucleotide sequence: TGTGCCAGCAGCACAGCCGGGACAGGGGATAATGGCTACACCTTC.

This chain joins TRBV7-9 and TRBJ2-2; 7 bases align to TRBD2. Germline V gene lookup returns CDR1 SEHNR and CDR2 FQNEAQ (reference sequence). The ends lost 5 bases at V and 0 bases at J; junction bases unmatched: 6. This CDR3 has 16 residues. The CDR3 loop is CASSGASGTNTGELFF. The CDR3 nucleotides are TGTGCCAGCAGCGGCGCTAGCGGCACGAACACCGGGGAGCTGTTTTTT.

The chain uses TRBV11-2 and TRBJ1-4, with 9 bases matching TRBD1. The CDR3 loop spans 16 amino acids. Germline V CDR1 and CDR2: SGHAT, FQNNGV. The V and J ends lost 0 bases and 8 bases, in that order; junction bases with no gene match: 7. The CDR3 DNA reads TGTGCCAGCAGCTTAGAAGGGACAGGGTTACGGGAAAAACTGTTTTTT. It specifies CASSLEGTGLREKLFF.